The T cell receptor (beta chain) under discussion was sequenced for a study of blood T cell repertoires in COVID-19. In the study overall: PBMCs, B-cell-depleted T cells, or T cells provided the cDNA or gDNA that made up the material.

The germline V gene has CDR1 SGHTA and CDR2 FQGNSA. V lost 4 bases to trimming and J lost 6 bases; unmatched junction nucleotides: 10. The CDR3 extends over 17 amino acids. Authors' analysis steps: Nucleated cell counts were estimated from reference gene primer amplification. Sequenced by immunoSEQ multiplex PCR; TCRdb stores in-frame clones only, minus some. V, J and clone size are taken as reported in that table, and D and trimming were inferred from the DNA itself. Of about 260,000 clones listed, more than 80% are singletons. The receptor was isolated from a woman between 40 and 55 years old with acute or convalescent COVID-19. J is TRBJ2-1 and V is TRBV7-2; 12 bases map to TRBD2. The sequencing sample was made of peripheral blood. For the CDR3, the DNA is TGTGCCAGCAGCTCAAAAGGGTGGACTAGCGGGGCCAATGAGCAGTTCTTC. It translates to CASSSKGWTSGANEQFF.